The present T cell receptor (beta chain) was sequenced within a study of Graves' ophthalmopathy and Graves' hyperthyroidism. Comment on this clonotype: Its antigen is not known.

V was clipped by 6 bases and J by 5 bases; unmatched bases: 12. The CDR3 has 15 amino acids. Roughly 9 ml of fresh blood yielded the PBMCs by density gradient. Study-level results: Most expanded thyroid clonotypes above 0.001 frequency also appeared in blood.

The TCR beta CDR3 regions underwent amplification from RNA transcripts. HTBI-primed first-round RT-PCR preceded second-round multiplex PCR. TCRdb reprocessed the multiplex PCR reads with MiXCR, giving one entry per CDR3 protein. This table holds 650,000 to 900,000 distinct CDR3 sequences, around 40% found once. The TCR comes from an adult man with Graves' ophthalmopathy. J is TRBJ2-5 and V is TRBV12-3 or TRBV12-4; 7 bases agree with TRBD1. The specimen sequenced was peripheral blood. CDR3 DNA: TGTGCCAGCAGCCGGGCAACAGGGGTCTCGGAGACCCAGTACTTC. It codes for CASSRATGVSETQYF.